The T cell receptor beta chain described here comes from a study of HIV-infected patients and healthy controls (dated by TCRdb to the mid-2010s). CDR1 and CDR2, per the germline V gene, are SGHTA and FQGTGA. From V the trimming removes 0 bases and from J it removes 7 bases, while the gene matches leave 4 bases of the junction unaccounted for. The CDR3 runs 15 amino acids, cysteine and phenylalanine included. Solely the CDR3 DNA is kept, with 45 bases framed from the first base. As concerns this clonotype: Its antigen remains unidentified. No much larger clone is present one base from it, and per-base qualities are unavailable.

The library relied on 5' RACE. The sequencer listed for this sample is Illumina MiSeq. The public reads were quality trimmed at Q25 with fastp and then assembled into clones with MiXCR by TCRdb, keeping productive beta chains. Entries that share a CDR3 protein sequence are merged under the most common genes and DNA. The sample profile shows tens of thousands of distinct CDR3 sequences; about 15% of them were found once. Clones ranked in the top ten supply approximately 5% of the sample. The rearrangement joined TRBV7-3 to TRBJ2-1; 9 junctional bases match TRBD2. This clonotype was obtained from a human donor in good health. The sequencing input was CD4+ T cells from blood. The encoded CDR3 is CASSLTAGGGNEQFF. The DNA sequence follows: TGTGCCAGCAGCTTAACAGCGGGAGGAGGAAATGAGCAGTTCTTC.